This T cell receptor beta chain comes out of a study of CD8 T cells in Susac syndrome. The CDR3 is made up of 14 amino acids. Germline V gene data show CDR1 as SGDLS and CDR2 as YYNGEE. Trimming left V 3 bases short and J 3 bases short, with 12 bases between. From blood CD8+ and CD4+ T cells, TCR beta sequences were generated. Random hexamers were used to reverse transcribe an amount of roughly 0.45 to 1 ug RNA. One entry per CDR3 protein, called by TCRdb with MiXCR from the immunoSEQ multiplex PCR reads. The sample shows about 200,000 distinct CDR3 sequences, roughly 92% of them seen only once. Sample: CD8+ T cells from PBMCs. This sequence joins TRBV9 and TRBJ1-1; D not resolved. The receptor was isolated from a human donor with multiple sclerosis. The CDR3 DNA is TGTGCCAGCAGCGCCGGTAACACGTACACTGAAGCTTTCTTT. It specifies CASSAGNTYTEAFF.